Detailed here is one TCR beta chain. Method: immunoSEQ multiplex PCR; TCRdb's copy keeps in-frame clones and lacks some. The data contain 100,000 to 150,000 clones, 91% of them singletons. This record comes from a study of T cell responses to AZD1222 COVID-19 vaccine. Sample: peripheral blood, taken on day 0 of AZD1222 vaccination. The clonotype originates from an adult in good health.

The CDR3 bases are TGCGCCAGCCGGACGAAGACAGAAGCTAACTATGGCTACACCTTC. It codes for CASRTKTEANYGYTF. The J gene is TRBJ1-2, the V gene TRBV5-1, with D tentatively TRBD1 (5 bases). The CDR3 runs 15 residues. V gave up 7 bases and J gave up 0 bases, with 16 bases separating them. The V gene's germline CDR1 is SGHRS and CDR2 YFSETQ.